A single sample gave rise to the 15 T cell receptor beta chains below, sequenced in a study of cytomegalovirus exposure and HLA in healthy donors. A multiplex PCR was run with 60 Vbeta primers and 13 Jbeta primers. The table came from immunoSEQ multiplex PCR; TCRdb's copy has only in-frame clones and leaves some out. The sample holds some 90,000 clones; around four fifths are singletons and the top ten take over 2%. The sequencing sample was made of PBMCs. The source of these receptors is a boy younger than 18 in good health and CMV-seronegative.

The chain is built from TRBV2 and TRBJ2-7; the match to TRBD2 covers 11 bases. With V trimmed by 0 bases and J by 6 bases, 7 bases remained unmatched. Looked up from germline, CDR1 is SNHLY and CDR2 is FYNNEI. The CDR3 covers 16 residues. This CDR3 is CASSEALRTSGSEQYF. CDR3 nucleotides: TGTGCCAGCAGTGAAGCGCTTCGAACTAGCGGGAGCGAGCAGTACTTC.

V gene TRBV30 combines with J gene TRBJ1-2; D not certain. CDR3 length equals 14 residues. CDR1 GTSNPN and CDR2 SVGIG come from the germline V gene (reference sequence). Trimming left V 4 bases short and J 0 bases short, with 12 bases between. This CDR3 is CAWTSHGSNYGYTF. The CDR3, as DNA: TGTGCCTGGACTAGCCATGGCTCTAACTATGGCTACACCTTC.

The chain couples TRBV4-2 to TRBJ2-1; D perhaps matches TRBD2 (5 bases). The CDR3 has 15 residues. CDR1 is LGHNA, CDR2 YNFKEQ, per germline. V dropped 0 bases and J dropped 9 bases, with 15 bases sitting between them. The CDR3, as DNA: TGTGCCAGCAGCCAAGAAGGCGTGAGGGTGGGTGAGCAGTTCTTC. Protein product: CASSQEGVRVGEQFF.

The J gene is TRBJ1-5, the V gene TRBV30; D is perhaps TRBD1 (6 bases). V was clipped by 2 bases and J by 5 bases, with 10 bases between them. The CDR3 length is 13 residues. The germline V gene has CDR1 GTSNPN and CDR2 SVGIG (reference sequence). CDR3 coding DNA: TGTGCCTGGAGTAGCAGGGGAGATCAGCCCCAGCATTTT. This gives the protein CAWSSRGDQPQHF. Drawing the rest from reference TRBV30 and TRBJ1-5, the complete variable domain is SQTIHQWPATLVQPVGSPLSLECTVEGTSNPNLYWYRQAAGRGLQLLFYSVGIGQISSEVPQNLSASRPQDRQFILSSKKLLLSDSGFYLCAWSSRGDQPQHFGDGTRLSIL.

The rearrangement joins TRBV13 to TRBJ2-3; 10 bases line up with TRBD2. Trimming cost V 5 bases and J 8 bases; bases outside gene matches: 10. CDR3 length equals 15 residues. CDR1 and CDR2 (germline): PRHDT, FYEKMQ (reference sequence). DNA for the CDR3: TGTGCCAGCAGCCCAAAGACTAGCGGGTGGGGTACGCAGTATTTT. Translating it yields CASSPKTSGWGTQYF.

This clone was recorded a few times. The CDR3 protein is CASSVAEDEQFF. CDR3 nucleotides: TGTGCCAGCAGCGTAGCAGAGGATGAGCAGTTCTTC. This chain connects TRBV9 to TRBJ2-1; D unclear. Trimming cost V 0 bases and J 8 bases, with 6 bases left between them. Germline CDR1 SGDLS, CDR2 YYNGEE. CDR3 length equals 12 residues.

J is TRBJ1-1 and V is TRBV13; TRBD1 aligns across 9 bases. Germline V gene sequence: CDR1 PRHDT, CDR2 FYEKMQ (reference sequence). V shed 5 bases and J 4 bases; nucleotides not matched to a gene: 5. There are 14 residues in the CDR3. CDR3 residues: CASSTRTGVTEAFF. In nucleotides, the CDR3 is TGTGCCAGCAGCACCCGGACAGGGGTCACTGAAGCTTTCTTT.

This clone occurred once. V usage is TRBV27 and J usage is TRBJ1-6; 9 nucleotides agree with TRBD1. Germline CDR1 is MNHEY and CDR2 is SMNVEV (reference sequence). V lost 8 bases to trimming and J lost 8 bases; unmatched junction nucleotides: 1. There are 12 residues in the CDR3. CDR3 in DNA: TGTGCCAGCGGACAGGGGTATTCACCCCTCCACTTT. It yields the protein CASGQGYSPLHF.

CDR3 protein: CAWSVRGSTDTQYF. CDR3 DNA sequence: TGTGCCTGGAGTGTACGCGGGAGCACAGATACGCAGTATTTT. This chain uses TRBV30 with TRBJ2-3; perhaps TRBD2 as D (5 bases). This CDR3 is built from 14 residues. Germline CDR1 is GTSNPN and CDR2 is SVGIG (reference sequence). The ends were cut back, 0 bases at V and 0 bases at J, with 7 bases in the middle.

The chain recombines TRBV19 with TRBJ1-1; perhaps TRBD1 as D (6 bases). This CDR3 region has 14 residues. Germline V gene lookup returns CDR1 LNHDA and CDR2 SQIVND (reference sequence). Trimming took 7 bases from V and 1 from J, leaving 13 bases between them. CDR3: CASKSNRENTEAFF. The CDR3 nucleotides read TGTGCCAGTAAATCGAACAGGGAGAACACTGAAGCTTTCTTT.

This clone was seen a few times. The gene calls are TRBV27 and TRBJ1-5; D ambiguous. The CDR3 consists of 13 residues. Trimming removed 4 bases at V and 3 bases at J, with 7 bases between. CDR1 is MNHEY and CDR2 is SMNVEV in the germline V gene (reference sequence). The CDR3 reads CASSYGINQPQHF. CDR3 DNA sequence: TGTGCCAGCAGTTACGGGATCAATCAGCCCCAGCATTTT.

V is TRBV11-2 and J is TRBJ2-7, with D maybe TRBD2 (6 bases). Deletions cut 6 bases from V and 6 bases from J, with 18 bases between. In germline, CDR1 is SGHAT, CDR2 FQNNGV. The CDR3 consists of 14 residues. The CDR3 sequence is CASRVGLRRGEQYF. CDR3 bases: TGTGCCAGCAGAGTGGGACTCCGCCGAGGCGAGCAGTACTTC.

CDR3 protein: CASSLEQGWANVLTF. For the CDR3, the DNA is TGTGCCAGCAGCTTAGAACAGGGCTGGGCCAACGTCCTGACTTTC. The genes are TRBV7-9 and TRBJ2-6; D is possibly TRBD1 (6 bases). Trimming took 1 base from V and 5 from J, leaving 9 bases between them. The CDR3 sequence is 15 residues long. The germline CDR1 and CDR2 sequences are SEHNR and FQNEAQ (reference sequence). The variable domain in full, with the rest retrieved from reference TRBV7-9 and TRBJ2-6, is DTGVSQNPRHKITKRGQNVTFRCDPISEHNRLYWYRQTLGQGPEFLTYFQNEAQLEKSRLLSDRFSAERPKGSFSTLEIQRTEQGDSAMYLCASSLEQGWANVLTFGAGSRLTVL.

J is TRBJ2-1 and V is TRBV15; 11 bases match TRBD2. This CDR3 region has 14 residues. Trimming removed 8 bases from V and 4 bases from J; junction bases left unmatched: 4. Germline V gives CDR1 LNHNV, CDR2 YYDKDF (reference sequence). The CDR3 region is CATVLAGGYNEQFF. CDR3 DNA: TGTGCCACCGTCCTAGCGGGGGGATACAATGAGCAGTTCTTC.

The chain is built from TRBV29-1 and TRBJ1-1; TRBD1 might be the D (5 bases). The V gene's germline CDR1 is SQVTM and CDR2 ANQGSEA. V was trimmed by 7 bases and J by 1 base, leaving 19 bases between them. The CDR3 is made up of 15 amino acids. Here the CDR3 reads CSAQPWEGRNTEAFF. The DNA of the CDR3 is TGCAGCGCGCAACCGTGGGAGGGGCGGAACACTGAAGCTTTCTTT.